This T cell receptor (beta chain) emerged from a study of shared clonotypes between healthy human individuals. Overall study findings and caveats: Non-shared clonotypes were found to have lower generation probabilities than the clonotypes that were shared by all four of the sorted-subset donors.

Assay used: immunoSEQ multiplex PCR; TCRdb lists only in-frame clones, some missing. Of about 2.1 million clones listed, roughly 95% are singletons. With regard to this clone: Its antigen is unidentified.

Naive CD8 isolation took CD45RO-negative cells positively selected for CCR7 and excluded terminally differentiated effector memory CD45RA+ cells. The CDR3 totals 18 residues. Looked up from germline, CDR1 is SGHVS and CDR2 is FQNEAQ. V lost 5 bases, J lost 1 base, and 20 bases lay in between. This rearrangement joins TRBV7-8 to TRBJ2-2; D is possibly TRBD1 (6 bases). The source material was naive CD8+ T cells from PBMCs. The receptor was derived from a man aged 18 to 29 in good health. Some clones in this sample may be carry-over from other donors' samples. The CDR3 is CASSAGLRGSKNTGELFF. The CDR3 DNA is TGTGCCAGCAGCGCCGGGCTCAGGGGTTCAAAGAACACCGGGGAGCTGTTTTTT.